This TCR beta chain was sequenced in a study of identical twins. The study's findings and limits: Excess twin sharing in beta out-of-frame sequences was weaker. Cord blood's abundant beta clonotypes had fewer insertions, unlike memory repertoires. Diverse VJ usage suggested most zero-insertion clonotypes were not invariant T cells.

A note on this clonotype: The antigen remains unidentified.

The CDR3 length is 14 residues. Germline V gene sequence: CDR1 SEHNR, CDR2 FQNEAQ (reference sequence). The V and J ends lost 5 bases and 3 bases respectively, with 14 bases between them. TCRdb reprocessed the 5' RACE reads with MiXCR, giving one entry per CDR3 protein. This table has 400,000 to 600,000 distinct CDR3 sequences, 20% to 25% appearing once. These data were also filed under a second study, of yellow fever vaccine responses in identical twins.

The rearrangement joins TRBV7-9 to TRBJ2-7, with D possibly TRBD1 on 6 matching bases. Sequences were obtained from CD4+ T cells sorted from blood. This TCR was recovered from a young woman in good health. CDR3 in DNA: TGTGCCAGCAGCCAACCGGGACAAAGCTACGAGCAGTACTTC. This gives the protein CASSQPGQSYEQYF. Full variable domain (outside the CDR3, taken from reference TRBV7-9 and TRBJ2-7): DTGVSQNPRHKITKRGQNVTFRCDPISEHNRLYWYRQTLGQGPEFLTYFQNEAQLEKSRLLSDRFSAERPKGSFSTLEIQRTEQGDSAMYLCASSQPGQSYEQYFGPGTRLTVT.